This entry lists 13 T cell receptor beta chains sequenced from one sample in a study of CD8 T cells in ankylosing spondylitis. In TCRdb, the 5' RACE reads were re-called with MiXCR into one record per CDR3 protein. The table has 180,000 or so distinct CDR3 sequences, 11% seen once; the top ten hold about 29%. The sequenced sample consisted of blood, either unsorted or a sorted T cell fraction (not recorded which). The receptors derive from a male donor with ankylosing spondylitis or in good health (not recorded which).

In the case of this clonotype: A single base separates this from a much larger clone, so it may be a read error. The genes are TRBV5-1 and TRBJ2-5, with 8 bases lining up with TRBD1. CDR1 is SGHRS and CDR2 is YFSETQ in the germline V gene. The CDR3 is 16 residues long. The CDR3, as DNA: TGCGCCAACAGCTTGAGGGAGGCGCAGGGGGCTGGGACCCAGTACTTC. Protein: CANSLREAQGAGTQYF.

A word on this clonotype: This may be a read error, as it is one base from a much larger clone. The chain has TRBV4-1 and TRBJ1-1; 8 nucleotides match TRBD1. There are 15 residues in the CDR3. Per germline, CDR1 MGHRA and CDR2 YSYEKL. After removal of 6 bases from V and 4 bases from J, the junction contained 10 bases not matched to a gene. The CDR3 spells CASSYRGLGGTEAFF. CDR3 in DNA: TGCGCCAGCAGTTACAGGGGGTTGGGAGGCACTGAAGCTTTCTTT.

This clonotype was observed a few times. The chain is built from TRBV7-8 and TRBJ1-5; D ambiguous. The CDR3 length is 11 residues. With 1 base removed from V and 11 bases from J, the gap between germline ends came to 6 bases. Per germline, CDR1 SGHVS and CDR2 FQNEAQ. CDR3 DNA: TGTGCCAGCAGCTTAGGGCACACCCAGCATTTT. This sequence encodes CASSLGHTQHF.

In DNA, the CDR3 is TGTGCCAGCAGCCAAGATAATGGGTCCTATGGCTACACCTTC. This gives the protein CASSQDNGSYGYTF. This chain joins TRBV4-2 and TRBJ1-2; no reliable D call. There are 14 residues in the CDR3. Germline values: CDR1 LGHNA, CDR2 YNFKEQ. With 0 bases removed from V and 4 bases from J, the gap between germline ends came to 9 bases.

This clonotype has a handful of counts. The chain's CDR3 is CASSLGPSTGNEQFF. In DNA, the CDR3 is TGTGCCAGCAGCTTAGGGCCCTCGACGGGAAATGAGCAGTTCTTC. This sequence joins TRBV7-2 and TRBJ2-1; tentatively, D is TRBD2 (5 bases). CDR3 length equals 15 residues. Germline CDR1 and CDR2: SGHTA and FQGNSA. V was trimmed by 1 base and J by 7 bases, leaving 14 bases between them. Based on the CDR3 plus reference TRBV7-2 and TRBJ2-1, the full variable domain is GAGVSQSPSNKVTEKGKDVELRCDPISGHTALYWYRQSLGQGLEFLIYFQGNSAPDKSGLPSDRFSAERTGGSVSTLTIQRTQQEDSAVYLCASSLGPSTGNEQFFGPGTRLTVL.

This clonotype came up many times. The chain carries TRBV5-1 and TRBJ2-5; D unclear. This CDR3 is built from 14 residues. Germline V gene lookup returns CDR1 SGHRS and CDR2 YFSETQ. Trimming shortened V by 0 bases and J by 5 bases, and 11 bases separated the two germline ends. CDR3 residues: CASSLADGSETQYF. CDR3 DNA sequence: TGCGCCAGCAGCTTGGCCGACGGGTCGGAGACCCAGTACTTC. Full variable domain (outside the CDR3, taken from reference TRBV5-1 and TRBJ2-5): KAGVTQTPRYLIKTRGQQVTLSCSPISGHRSVSWYQQTPGQGLQFLFEYFSETQRNKGNFPGRFSGRQFSNSRSEMNVSTLELGDSALYLCASSLADGSETQYFGPGTRLLVL.

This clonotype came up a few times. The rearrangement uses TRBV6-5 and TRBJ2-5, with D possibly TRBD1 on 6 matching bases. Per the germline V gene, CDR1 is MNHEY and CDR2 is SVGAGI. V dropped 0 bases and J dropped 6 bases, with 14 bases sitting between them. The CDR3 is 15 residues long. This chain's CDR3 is CASSYSYREGKTQYF. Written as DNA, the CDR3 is TGTGCCAGCAGTTACTCGTACAGGGAAGGGAAGACCCAGTACTTC.

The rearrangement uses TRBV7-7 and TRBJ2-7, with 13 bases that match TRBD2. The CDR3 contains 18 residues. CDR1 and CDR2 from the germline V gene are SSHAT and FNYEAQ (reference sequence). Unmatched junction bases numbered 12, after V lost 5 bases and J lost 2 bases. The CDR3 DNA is TGTGCCAGCAGCCCGGGTCTTTTGACTAGCGGGGGGACCTACGAGCAGTACTTC. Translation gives CASSPGLLTSGGTYEQYF.

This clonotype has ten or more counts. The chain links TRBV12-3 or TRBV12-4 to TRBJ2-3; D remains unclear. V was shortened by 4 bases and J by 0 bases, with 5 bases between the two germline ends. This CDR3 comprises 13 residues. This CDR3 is CASSSVSTDTQYF. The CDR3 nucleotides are TGTGCCAGCAGTTCGGTTAGCACAGATACGCAGTATTTT.

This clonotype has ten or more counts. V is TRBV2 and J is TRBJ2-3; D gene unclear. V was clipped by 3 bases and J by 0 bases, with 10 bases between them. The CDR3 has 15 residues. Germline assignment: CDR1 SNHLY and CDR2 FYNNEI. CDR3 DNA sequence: TGTGCCAGCAGTGAGGCAGGAGCAAGCACAGATACGCAGTATTTT. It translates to CASSEAGASTDTQYF.

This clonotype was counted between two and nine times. The CDR3 nucleotides read TGTGCCAGCACTCCAAGGAGCGGGGACACAGATACGCAGTATTTT. This gives the protein CASTPRSGDTDTQYF. The chain has TRBV6-2 or TRBV6-3 and TRBJ2-3, with 7 bases that match TRBD2. CDR3 size: 15 residues. The germline V gene has CDR1 MNHEY and CDR2 SVGEGT. The J segment lost 2 bases and the V segment lost 7 bases, leaving 9 bases of the junction unmatched.

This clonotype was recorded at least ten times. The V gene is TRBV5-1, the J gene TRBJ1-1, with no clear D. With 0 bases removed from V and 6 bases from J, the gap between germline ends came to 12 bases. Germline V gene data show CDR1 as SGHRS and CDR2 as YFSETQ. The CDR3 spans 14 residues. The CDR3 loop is CASSLGIAGAEAFF. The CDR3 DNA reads TGCGCCAGCAGCTTGGGGATCGCCGGGGCTGAAGCTTTCTTT.

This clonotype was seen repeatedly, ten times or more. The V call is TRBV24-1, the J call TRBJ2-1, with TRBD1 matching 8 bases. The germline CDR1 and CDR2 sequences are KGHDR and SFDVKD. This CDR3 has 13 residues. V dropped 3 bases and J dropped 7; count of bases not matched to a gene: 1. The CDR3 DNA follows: TGTGCCACCAGTGATGACAGGGGAAATGAGCAGTTCTTC. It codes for CATSDDRGNEQFF.